Below, 31 T cell receptor beta chains from the same sample are listed, as sequenced in a study of metastatic and nonmetastatic thyroid tumors. TCRdb reanalyzed the PCR reads via MiXCR. The repertoire holds 23,000 or so clones, with about a quarter as singletons. No treatment of any kind had been given to any patient before thyroid surgery. Sequencing input: tumor tissue. The receptors stem from a female donor with papillary thyroid cancer or a benign thyroid nodule (not recorded which). Some clones in this sample may be carry-over from other donors' samples.

This clone was observed many times. Here the CDR3 reads CASSKDGVNTEAFF. CDR3 DNA sequence: TGCGCCAGCAGCAAGGACGGAGTAAACACTGAAGCTTTCTTT. J is TRBJ1-1 and V is TRBV5-1; D is uncertain. The germline V gene encodes CDR1 SGHRS and CDR2 YFSETQ. The CDR3 sequence is 14 residues long. Between the trimmed V and J ends, which lost 4 bases and 2 bases, there was a span of 12 bases. The full variable domain, completed using reference TRBV5-1 and TRBJ1-1, is KAGVTQTPRYLIKTRGQQVTLSCSPISGHRSVSWYQQTPGQGLQFLFEYFSETQRNKGNFPGRFSGRQFSNSRSEMNVSTLELGDSALYLCASSKDGVNTEAFFGQGTRLTVV.

CDR3 loop: CSANIGTGFTEAFF. CDR3 nucleotide sequence: TGCAGTGCTAACATAGGGACAGGGTTCACTGAAGCTTTCTTT. The V gene is TRBV20-1, the J gene TRBJ1-1, with 9 bases matching TRBD1. CDR3 size: 14 residues. The V gene end was trimmed by 4 bases and the J gene end by 4 bases; junction bases not matched to a gene: 7. Germline assignment: CDR1 DFQATT and CDR2 SNEGSKA (reference sequence).

This clone was detected a few times. The rearrangement uses TRBV12-3 or TRBV12-4 and TRBJ1-1, with TRBD1 identical over 7 bases. CDR3 length: 13 residues. The V and J ends lost 7 bases and 1 base, in that order; junction bases with no gene match: 3. CDR3 DNA: TGTGCCAGCACCCGGGACAGGAACACTGAAGCTTTCTTT. Translation gives CASTRDRNTEAFF.

This clone was observed many times. This sequence joins TRBV7-7 and TRBJ1-5, with 7 bases that match TRBD1. V lost 1 base and J lost 5; bases outside the gene matches: 8. The germline gives CDR1 SSHAT, CDR2 FNYEAQ (reference sequence). The CDR3 is 16 amino acids. The CDR3 coding sequence is TGTGCCAGCAGCTTAGTACCGACAGGGTTCGATCAGCCCCAGCATTTT. Its translation is CASSLVPTGFDQPQHF.

This clone has ten or more counts. CDR3 region: CSAEGSGYTF. The CDR3 nucleotides are TGCAGTGCTGAAGGGTCTGGCTACACCTTC. The chain couples TRBV20-1 to TRBJ1-2, with D uncertain. Germline V CDR1 and CDR2: DFQATT, SNEGSKA (reference sequence). This CDR3 comprises 10 residues. V was pared by 5 bases and J by 7 bases, with 8 bases between.

J is TRBJ1-2 and V is TRBV18; D may be TRBD1 (6 bases). The CDR3 has 13 residues. The germline CDR1 and CDR2 sequences are KGHSH and LQKENI. Trimming removed 6 bases at V and 0 bases at J, with 8 bases between. The DNA of the CDR3 is TGTGCCAGCTCCGCAGGGGCTAACTATGGCTACACCTTC. It encodes CASSAGANYGYTF.

Remarks on this clone: The CDR3 does not close with the conserved phenylalanine or tryptophan, likely indicating a read error. V usage is TRBV27 and J usage is TRBJ1-6, with 10 positions matching TRBD1. The CDR3 sequence is 16 residues long. J gave up 10 bases and V 2 bases, and 8 bases lay outside the gene matches. The germline gives CDR1 MNHEY, CDR2 SMNVEV (reference sequence). CDR3 sequence (DNA): TGTGCCAGCAGTTTAAGCCGGGACAGGGGACGATCACCCCTCCACTAT. Amino acids: CASSLSRDRGRSPLHY.

The V call is TRBV7-9, the J call TRBJ1-2; TRBD1 is a possible D gene (6 bases). With 5 bases removed from V and 0 bases from J, the gap between germline ends came to 13 bases. Germline lookup yields CDR1 SEHNR and CDR2 FQNEAQ (reference sequence). The length of the CDR3 is 15 residues. The CDR3 protein is CASSLRDTANYGYTF. As DNA, the CDR3 is TGTGCCAGCAGCCTCCGGGACACCGCTAACTATGGCTACACCTTC.

There are many counts of this clone. In the same sample, other DNA sequences code for this CDR3. This rearrangement joins TRBV7-6 to TRBJ1-1; 7 bases line up with TRBD1. Per the germline V gene, CDR1 is SGHVS and CDR2 is FNYEAQ. The CDR3 is made up of 12 amino acids. With V trimmed by 2 bases and J by 7 bases, 1 base remained unmatched. The CDR3 reads CASSLQGGEAFF. CDR3 DNA sequence: TGTGCCAGCAGCTTACAGGGGGGTGAAGCTTTCTTT.

The rearrangement uses TRBV11-2 and TRBJ1-1; D ambiguous. The CDR3 totals 13 residues. Germline V CDR1 and CDR2: SGHAT, FQNNGV. V was shortened by 5 bases and J by 3 bases, with 10 bases between the two germline ends. CDR3 nucleotide sequence: TGTGCCAGCAGCGACCAATCGTACACTGAAGCTTTCTTT. Its protein is CASSDQSYTEAFF.

V usage is TRBV5-1 and J usage is TRBJ2-5; 10 positions agree with TRBD1. The CDR3 has 15 amino acids. Trimming at V came to 6 bases and at J to 5 bases, leaving 10 bases not matched to a gene. Per germline, CDR1 SGHRS and CDR2 YFSETQ. CDR3 nucleotide sequence: TGCGCCAGCATCTCACCGACAGGGGGCATGGAGACCCAGTACTTC. Amino acid sequence: CASISPTGGMETQYF.

In its sample, this clone ranks as medium-sized. The gene calls are TRBV4-1 and TRBJ2-7; 9 positions match TRBD1. The V gene end was trimmed by 3 bases and the J gene end by 1 base; junction bases not matched to a gene: 7. Germline CDR1 MGHRA, CDR2 YSYEKL. The CDR3 has 16 amino acids. The CDR3 here is CASSHNRDRASYEQYF. CDR3 DNA sequence: TGCGCCAGCAGCCACAACCGGGACAGGGCGTCCTACGAGCAGTACTTC.

The genes are TRBV4-3 and TRBJ2-1; D is perhaps TRBD2 (5 bases). Germline CDR1 is LGHNA and CDR2 is YSLEER. The CDR3 is 14 residues long. Trimming took off 2 bases at V and 6 bases at J, with 11 bases between the two ends. CDR3 region: CASSQSIAFNEQFF. The CDR3 coding sequence is TGCGCCAGCAGCCAATCAATAGCGTTCAATGAGCAGTTCTTC.

By share, this clone ranks as medium-sized (0.01 to 0.1%). This specimen includes other DNA sequences encoding the same CDR3. Written as DNA, the CDR3 is TGTGCCAGCAGTACCGGGACAGGGGGCTCCTATGGCTACACCTTC. Translation: CASSTGTGGSYGYTF. V usage is TRBV12-3 or TRBV12-4 and J usage is TRBJ1-2, with TRBD1 matching 12 bases. Unmatched junction bases numbered 5, after V lost 5 bases and J lost 4 bases. CDR3 size: 15 residues.

This clone was seen repeatedly, ten times or more. Additional DNA sequences in this sample encode the identical CDR3. The chain carries TRBV6-1 and TRBJ1-1; D is ambiguous. CDR3 size: 13 residues. CDR1 and CDR2 (germline): MNHNS, SASEGT. V was cut by 4 bases and J by 8 bases, with 14 bases left in between. The CDR3: CASSVMSTAEAFF. The CDR3 nucleotides are TGTGCCAGCAGTGTCATGTCGACTGCCGAAGCTTTCTTT.

This clone appeared many times. The V call is TRBV6-5, the J call TRBJ2-6, with 12 bases fitting TRBD1. The germline V gene encodes CDR1 MNHEY and CDR2 SVGAGI. The J segment lost 3 bases and the V segment lost 2 bases, leaving 2 bases of the junction unmatched. The CDR3 length is 17 residues. This CDR3 is CASSYGTGGFGANVLTF. DNA for the CDR3: TGTGCCAGCAGTTACGGGACAGGGGGCTTTGGGGCCAACGTCCTGACTTTC.

This chain uses TRBV11-2 with TRBJ2-1, with 7 nucleotides matching TRBD2. V lost 0 bases, J lost 1 base, and 6 bases stayed unmatched. Germline V CDR1 and CDR2: SGHAT, FQNNGV. CDR3 length equals 17 residues. The CDR3 sequence: CASSLEASGASYNEQFF. In DNA form, the CDR3 reads TGTGCCAGCAGCTTAGAGGCTAGCGGTGCGTCCTACAATGAGCAGTTCTTC.

The gene calls are TRBV13 and TRBJ1-1; D call uncertain. Germline assignment: CDR1 PRHDT and CDR2 FYEKMQ (reference sequence). Trimming shortened V by 5 bases and J by 3 bases, and 13 bases separated the two germline ends. The length of the CDR3 is 14 residues. The CDR3 reads CASSGRWVDTEAFF. The CDR3 DNA is TGTGCCAGCAGCGGGAGGTGGGTGGACACTGAAGCTTTCTTT.

The rearrangement joins TRBV11-1 to TRBJ1-6; TRBD1 agrees at 8 bases. Germline CDR1 SGHAT, CDR2 FQDESV (reference sequence). J was trimmed by 9 bases and V by 4 bases; bases with no gene match: 11. The CDR3 length is 16 residues. CDR3 in DNA: TGTGCCAGCAGCTGGGACAGGCCTACGGGGATTTCACCCCTCCACTTT. It yields the protein CASSWDRPTGISPLHF.

The sample holds many counts of this clone. J is TRBJ2-5 and V is TRBV15, with 13 bases that match TRBD2. The ends lost 4 bases at V and 7 bases at J; junction bases unmatched: 12. The CDR3 consists of 17 residues. CDR1 is LNHNV and CDR2 is YYDKDF in the germline V gene (reference sequence). DNA for the CDR3: TGTGCCACCAGCACTCTCGGACTAGCGGGGGCTTTGGGGACCCAGTACTTC. This codes for CATSTLGLAGALGTQYF.

This clone was seen at least ten times. The gene calls are TRBV24-1 and TRBJ2-5, with D uncertain. V dropped 6 bases and J dropped 8 bases, with 6 bases sitting between them. This CDR3 spans 10 amino acids. Germline V gene data show CDR1 as KGHDR and CDR2 as SFDVKD. CDR3 loop: CATSRDTQYF. CDR3 DNA sequence: TGTGCCACCAGTAGAGACACCCAGTACTTC.

Many counts were recorded for this clone. The J gene is TRBJ1-3, the V gene TRBV5-8; no reliable D call. This CDR3 is built from 16 residues. The V end was cut by 0 bases, the J end by 0 bases, with 10 bases between. CDR1 and CDR2 from the germline V gene are SGHTS and YDEGEE. Here the CDR3 reads CASSLVGRGSGNTIYF. CDR3 sequence (DNA): TGTGCCAGCAGCTTGGTCGGTCGGGGCTCTGGAAACACCATATATTTT.

In its sample, this clone was seen a few times. This chain connects TRBV19 to TRBJ2-2; TRBD2 agrees at 8 bases. Germline-derived CDR1 and CDR2 are LNHDA and SQIVND (reference sequence). The CDR3 length is 13 residues. V shed 8 bases and J 7 bases; nucleotides not matched to a gene: 6. The CDR3 loop is CASALADSGELFF. The DNA of the CDR3 is TGTGCCAGTGCACTAGCGGACAGCGGGGAGCTGTTTTTT.

Within the sample, this clone is medium-sized. The gene calls are TRBV19 and TRBJ2-3, with a weak D call TRBD2 (5 bases). V was clipped by 5 bases and J by 1 base, with 10 bases between them. CDR3 length equals 14 residues. CDR1 is LNHDA and CDR2 is SQIVND in the germline V gene (reference sequence). The CDR3 is CASSAPAGTDTQYF. CDR3 nucleotides: TGTGCCAGTAGTGCCCCAGCGGGCACAGATACGCAGTATTTT.

This clone was seen more than once but under ten times. V gene TRBV6-1 combines with J gene TRBJ2-1, with D possibly TRBD2 on 5 matching bases. V was cut by 5 bases and J by 12 bases, with 14 bases left in between. Germline V CDR1 and CDR2: MNHNS, SASEGT. The CDR3 has 12 amino acids. The CDR3 DNA is TGTGCCAGCAGTATCGGCGAGGGCGCGCAGTTCTTC. Its protein product is CASSIGEGAQFF.

The chain is built from TRBV20-1 and TRBJ2-7; the D is unclear. CDR3 length: 14 residues. Trimming pared 2 bases from V and 0 bases from J, leaving 11 bases between. CDR1 and CDR2 (germline): DFQATT, SNEGSKA (reference sequence). The chain's CDR3 is CSARTVADSYEQYF. The DNA for the CDR3 is TGCAGTGCTAGAACGGTGGCGGACTCCTACGAGCAGTACTTC.

This clone appeared many times. The rearrangement joins TRBV11-2 to TRBJ2-2, with D maybe TRBD1 (6 bases). The CDR3 has 15 residues. V lost 6 bases to trimming and J lost 6 bases, with 17 bases between them. Germline CDR1 SGHAT, CDR2 FQNNGV. The CDR3 sequence: CASRPDRQRAGELFF. Here the CDR3 DNA reads TGTGCCAGCAGACCCGACAGGCAACGGGCCGGGGAGCTGTTTTTT. The full variable domain, with the rest looked up from reference TRBV11-2 and TRBJ2-2, is EAGVAQSPRYKIIEKRQSVAFWCNPISGHATLYWYQQILGQGPKLLIQFQNNGVVDDSQLPKDRFSAERLKGVDSTLKIQPAKLEDSAVYLCASRPDRQRAGELFFGEGSRLTVL.

The J gene is TRBJ2-3, the V gene TRBV4-1; 7 positions match TRBD2. This CDR3 has 15 amino acids. From germline, CDR1 is MGHRA and CDR2 YSYEKL. The V and J ends lost 3 bases and 6 bases, in that order; junction bases with no gene match: 9. The CDR3 loop reads CASSQSVTSQDTQYF. CDR3 nucleotide sequence: TGCGCCAGCAGCCAGAGCGTGACTAGCCAGGATACGCAGTATTTT.

This clone has a count of ten or more. A much larger clone is a single base away; this may be a read error. The J gene is TRBJ2-2, the V gene TRBV19, with TRBD1 matching 10 bases. CDR1 and CDR2 from the germline V gene are LNHDA and SQIVND (reference sequence). Germline trimming cut 7 bases from V and 3 bases from J; bases unmatched to any gene: 5. The CDR3 loop spans 15 amino acids. This CDR3 is CASIDRGHDTGELFF. The CDR3 DNA reads TGTGCCAGTATCGACAGGGGGCATGACACCGGGGAGCTGTTTTTT. Full variable domain (remainder filled in from reference TRBV19 and TRBJ2-2): DGGITQSPKYLFRKEGQNVTLSCEQNLNHDAMYWYRQDPGQGLRLIYYSQIVNDFQKGDIAEGYSVSREKKESFPLTVTSAQKNPTAFYLCASIDRGHDTGELFFGEGSRLTVL.

Note on this clone: One end of the junction varies from germline; a read error may be responsible. The V call is TRBV2, the J call TRBJ2-5; maybe TRBD1 (6 bases). The CDR3 sequence is 17 residues long. The germline CDR1 and CDR2 sequences are SNHLY and FYNNEI. This CDR3 is CASSGTGSHMYQETQYF. Written as DNA, the CDR3 is TGTGCCAGCAGTGGCACAGGGTCCCACATGTACCAAGAGACACAGTACTTC.

This clone occurred many times. The chain links TRBV19 to TRBJ1-5; no firm D call. Germline V CDR1 and CDR2: LNHDA, SQIVND (reference sequence). V lost 3 bases, J lost 0 bases, and 9 bases lay in between. This CDR3 has 15 amino acids. CDR3 in DNA: TGTGCCAGTAGTATCGGGGTAAATAGCAATCAGCCCCAGCATTTT. Translation: CASSIGVNSNQPQHF.